The table lists the clone carrying this T cell receptor (beta chain) with many counts. As yet, its antigen is unknown. Time point defined: blood at routine non-recurrence follow-up after resection. TCRs were sequenced from unsorted whole RNA of tumor, nontumor lung or PBMC. This CDR3 spans 13 amino acids. V was trimmed by 5 bases and J by 6 bases, leaving 13 bases between them. CDR1 SGHRS and CDR2 YFSETQ come from the germline V gene. Every TCR cDNA molecule carried a tag that served as a unique molecular identifier. TCRdb analysed the 5' RACE reads with MiXCR anew, one entry per CDR3 protein. The sample shows 45,000 to 65,000 distinct CDR3 sequences, less than 9.5% of them seen only once. This sample is drawn from a study of spatial heterogeneity in lung cancer. On the study more broadly: The follow-up PBMC samples were sequenced whenever they were available. The median time to follow-up was around 24 months after resection. Combinations of a unique TCR and a UMI were tallied in raw reads, and on average each appeared more than ten times. Study results and caveats: Blood contained ubiquitous expanded tumor TCRs more at resection than at follow-up.

This receptor was identified in a female donor with early-stage non-small cell lung cancer. The chain uses TRBV5-1 and TRBJ2-3; D possibly corresponds to TRBD2 (6 bases). Here the sequenced sample was PBMCs, taken at follow-up. The CDR3 nucleotides read TGCGCCAGCAGAGAGCGGGTTGTCGATACGCAGTATTTT. It translates to CASRERVVDTQYF.